The sequence of this T cell receptor beta chain was determined in a study of identical twins (dated by TCRdb to between 2015 and 2016). For the study in its entirety: To test whether fetal clonotypes persist, the study used deep sequencing on TCR alpha and beta repertoires from monozygotic twins, unrelated adults of various ages, and cord blood. To rule out contamination, replicate twin experiments were performed at different times with different library preparation protocols. What the study reported, not specific to this receptor: A weaker excess of twin sharing was found in beta out-of-frame sequences because the signal-to-noise ratio was lowered by fewer shared sequences. Invariant T cells such as MAIT and iNKT could partly confound zero-insertion analyses, although diverse VJ usage argued against such confounding for most clonotypes. Compared with coincidental sharing between unrelated individuals, out-of-frame TCR alpha sequences shared between twins showed an excess of sequences with low generation probability. Abundant cord blood beta clonotypes carried fewer insertions; young adult naive repertoires showed a weaker similar trend, while memory repertoires showed none. Recombination models systematically underestimated out-of-frame TCR alpha sharing in monozygotic twins but agreed with sharing between unrelated individuals. Conclusions relied on cross-sectional statistical analysis, since the same donors could not be followed over many years.

Of note for this clonotype: Its antigen has not been determined. No base qualities exist here, and no much larger clone lies one base off it.

CDR1 and CDR2 are read off the germline V gene as SGHDT and YYEEEE. From the cysteine up to the phenylalanine, the CDR3 has a length of 15 residues. Only CDR3 DNA remains: 45 bases, in frame from the first base. Trimmed from V: 2 bases; trimmed from J: 4 bases; junction bases lacking a gene match: 4. The protocol used for the library was 5' RACE. This sample was sequenced with an Illumina HiSeq 2000. Template switching introduced a universal primer binding site; the final cDNA contained a unique molecular identifier, enabling accurate counting of TCR cDNA molecules. Specific primers in the conserved constant-segment region were used to synthesize first-strand cDNA for TCR alpha and beta chains. To control for contamination, every cDNA library was double barcoded, receiving both a SMART-Mk sample barcode and Illumina barcodes. Two successive PCR steps introduced TruSeq adapter sequences along with Illumina sample barcodes. The TCR alpha and beta cDNA libraries were sequenced on the Illumina HiSeq platform using custom primers. Per the original workflow: MiGEC processed the raw reads to extract unique molecular identifiers, while MiXCR was used to determine the CDR3 positions. For each individual, recombination models were inferred using an EM algorithm with the repgenHMM and IGoR tools. The tcR package in R was used for shared clonotype analysis, with sharing normalized by the product of cloneset sizes. To study raw recombination free of thymic and clonal selection effects, out-of-frame nonproductive sequences were analyzed. The public reads were quality trimmed at Q25 with fastp and then assembled into clones with MiXCR by TCRdb, keeping productive beta chains. Every distinct CDR3 protein forms one entry, paired with its most common genes and DNA. The V and J calls come from TCRdb's annotation, not from the publication. This sample gives roughly 770,000 distinct CDR3 sequences in total; over 15% of them show up just once. The ten largest make up 10% to 15% of the sample.

Every donor in the study was a healthy Caucasian. The twin cohort comprised three pairs of female monozygotic twins, all aged roughly 18 to 29 years. Peripheral blood mononuclear cells were used as the source from which RNA for TCR libraries was isolated. This sample was shared with a second study, whose subject was T cells expressing NK-cell markers. The second source states: Three sorted T-cell subsets (CD3+CD56+NKG2C+, CD3+CD56+NKG2C- and CD3+CD56-NKG2C+) from 7 to 9 donors had their TCR beta-chain repertoires profiled. Of the eight sequenced donors, seven were found to be HCMV-seropositive and one was found to be HCMV-seronegative. In several experiments an anti-gammadeltaTCR antibody was added to restrict sorting to alphabetaTCR-expressing T cells. In roughly 6 donors, the dominant CD3+CD56+NKG2C+ clonotypes were among the top 10 CD8+ clonotypes and accounted for about 1.0-7.5% of CD8+ T cells. Those dominant clonotypes were again the most abundant among CD3+CD56-NKG2C+ cells in a few donors, at about 25-60.1%. It remained unclear whether the expanded NKG2C-expressing T cell clones were specific for HCMV antigens. The study sequenced eight donors, all healthy volunteers chosen at random: three men and five women. A commercial ELISA kit detecting HCMV-specific IgG in serum was used to determine HCMV serostatus. Bulk peripheral blood T-cell repertoires were additionally sequenced from unsorted PBMC for 5 or 6 donors. MIGEC handled demultiplexing of the reads and grouping by UMI, while MiTCR was used to assemble and quantify clonotypes. To exclude erroneous sequences, only TCR cDNA sequences supported by at least two reads were retained. Downstream repertoire analysis used the tcR package, and clonotypes were matched across fractions by CDR3 nucleotide sequence plus V segment. VDJmatch was used to annotate antigen specificity against VDJdb, with one amino acid substitution in CDR3 allowed.

Sequencing used PBMCs. Rearrangement joined TRBV5-6 to TRBJ1-5; 9 bases in the junction line up with TRBD1. The sequence derives from a woman aged 18-29 years in good health. The bases read TGTGCCAGCAGCTTATTCGACAGGGGGAATCAGCCCCAGCATTTT. This encodes CASSLFDRGNQPQHF. Beyond the CDR3, the reference TRBV5-6 and TRBJ1-5 genes provide the residues; the full variable domain reads: DAGVTQSPTHLIKTRGQQVTLRCSPKSGHDTVSWYQQALGQGPQFIFQYYEEEERQRGNFPDRFSGHQFPNYSSELNVNALLLGDSALYLCASSLFDRGNQPQHFGDGTRLSIL.